This TCR beta chain was found in a study of OX40 agonist ivuxolimab in advanced cancers. Study observations and caveats: The 0.1-3.0 mg/kg partial responders had among the lowest clonal expansion.

Produced via immunoSEQ multiplex PCR; TCRdb's table is partial and in-frame only. Counted here are 66,000 or so clones, 85% occurring once; the ten biggest clones make up over 4%. V dropped 0 bases and J dropped 5; count of bases not matched to a gene: 10. The length of the CDR3 is 16 residues. CDR1 and CDR2 from the germline V gene are MNHEY and SVGAGI. Details on this clone: What it binds is not known.

The sample in question was CD4+ or CD8+ T cells sorted from blood, obtained in a trial of the OX40 agonist ivuxolimab. The TCR comes from an adult with an advanced solid tumor such as melanoma, head and neck, liver or kidney cancer. The genes are TRBV6-5 and TRBJ2-7; TRBD2 agrees at 7 bases. The CDR3 spells CASSYSAWGRADEQYF. The DNA of the CDR3 is TGTGCCAGCAGTTACTCGGCTTGGGGGAGGGCCGACGAGCAGTACTTC.